The rows below give T cell receptor beta chains drawn from one sample of a study of CD8 T cells in ankylosing spondylitis. TCRdb reprocessed the 5' RACE reads via MiXCR and lists one record per CDR3 protein. The sample yields 350,000 to 450,000 distinct CDR3 sequences, roughly 26% seen once. The sequencing input was blood, either unsorted or a sorted T cell fraction (not recorded which). These TCRs come from a male donor with ankylosing spondylitis. CDR3s include the opening cysteine and the closing phenylalanine or tryptophan. Each record gives: clone size, J gene, V gene, D gene, CDR3 DNA, CDR3 protein. A D gene is named only where the DNA matches it firmly. Size values are once, few and many counts, or a class for expanded clones, and some rows have none.

-	TRBJ2-2	TRBV12-3/TRBV12-4	-	TGTGCCAGCAGTTATATCAGGGGGGTCACCGGGGAGCTGTTTTTT	CASSYIRGVTGELFF
-	TRBJ2-1	TRBV20-1	TRBD2	TGCAGTGCTAGAGTTTTGCCCCGAGCACTAGCGGGAGGTGATGAGCAGTTCTTC	CSARVLPRALAGGDEQFF
few	TRBJ2-3	TRBV20-1	-	TGCAGTGCTAGGGCATGGAGTTCCGCAGATACGCAGTATTTT	CSARAWSSADTQYF
few	TRBJ2-2	TRBV29-1	TRBD1	TGCAGCGTTGGAGGGTTCTGGGACAGGGCCAACACCGGGGAGCTGTTTTTT	CSVGGFWDRANTGELFF
few	TRBJ2-2	TRBV6-2/TRBV6-3	-	TGTGCCAGCAGTTTCCCCCGGGAAAGAGGGGAGCTGTTTTTT	CASSFPRERGELFF
-	TRBJ1-1	TRBV30	-	TGTGCCTGGACTCAAAGTCGGCTCTTGAACACTGAAGCTTTCTTT	CAWTQSRLLNTEAFF
few	TRBJ1-3	TRBV7-9	-	TGTGCCAGCAGCCGGGACATCGGAAACACCATATATTTT	CASSRDIGNTIYF
few	TRBJ2-2	TRBV12-3/TRBV12-4	-	TGTGCCAGTGGGACGCCCACGAACACCGGGGAGCTGTTTTTT	CASGTPTNTGELFF
-	TRBJ1-5	TRBV2	TRBD1	TGTGCCAGCAGTAAAAGGACAGGGTGGGATCAGCCCCAGCATTTT	CASSKRTGWDQPQHF
-	TRBJ2-1	TRBV7-2	-	TGTGCCAGCAGCTTAGATGGATACAACTCCTACAATGAGCAGTTCTTC	CASSLDGYNSYNEQFF
few	TRBJ1-5	TRBV19	-	TGTGCCAGTAGTATGCCCGGGTCGTATAGCAATCAGCCCCAGCATTTT	CASSMPGSYSNQPQHF
many	TRBJ1-2	TRBV5-1	-	TGCGCCAGCAGCTCGGCCACGAATCGGTTCTACACCTTC	CASSSATNRFYTF
few	TRBJ2-1	TRBV7-2	-	TGTGCCAGCAGCTCCCGACCCTACAATGAGCAGTTCTTC	CASSSRPYNEQFF
-	TRBJ2-1	TRBV7-9	TRBD2	TGTGCCAGCAGCCCTGGGACTAGCGGGAGAGGATACAATGAGCAGTTCTTC	CASSPGTSGRGYNEQFF
few	TRBJ2-5	TRBV6-5	TRBD2	TGTGCCAGCAGTTACAGGCCAGCGGGAGGTCAAGAGACCCAGTACTTC	CASSYRPAGGQETQYF
once	TRBJ2-1	TRBV3-1	TRBD1	TGTGCCAGCAGCATACGGGACAGGGGGCGGGATGAGCAGTTCTTC	CASSIRDRGRDEQFF
-	TRBJ1-2	TRBV9	-	TGTGCCAGCAGAACGGACCTTTATGGCTACACCTTC	CASRTDLYGYTF
few	TRBJ2-6	TRBV10-3	-	TGTGCCATCAGTGAGCCCGGGAGCTCTGGGGCCAACGTCCTGACTTTC	CAISEPGSSGANVLTF
-	TRBJ2-1	TRBV6-4	TRBD2	TGTGCCAGCAGTGTGCTAGCGGGAGGTGGCCACAATGAGCAGTTCTTC	CASSVLAGGGHNEQFF
many	TRBJ2-6	TRBV7-2	-	TGTGCCAGCAGCCTACCTGCTGGGGCCAACGTCCTGACTTTC	CASSLPAGANVLTF
-	TRBJ1-1	TRBV5-1	-	TGCGCCAGCACCTTTAGGGACGGTGGGACTGAAGCTTTCTTT	CASTFRDGGTEAFF
-	TRBJ2-1	TRBV6-1	-	TGTGCCAGCAGCAACGACAGGCCACGGGGTTACAATGAGCAGTTCTTC	CASSNDRPRGYNEQFF
few	TRBJ1-6	TRBV7-9	-	TGTGCCAGCAGCTTAAAGGGCCTCGACGATTCACCCCTCCACTTT	CASSLKGLDDSPLHF
-	TRBJ2-3	TRBV5-1	-	TGCGCCAGCAGCTTGGCCTCGCGGGATGGAGATACGCAGTATTTT	CASSLASRDGDTQYF
-	TRBJ2-2	TRBV3-1	-	TGTGCCAGCAGCCAACAACGGACGTGGAGTGGGGAGCTGTTTTTT	CASSQQRTWSGELFF
-	TRBJ2-7	TRBV28	-	TGTGCCAGCACCACCCCACCCCGGGGCTACGAGCAGTACTTC	CASTTPPRGYEQYF
-	TRBJ2-1	TRBV11-1	TRBD2	TGTGCCAGCAGCCCCCGGGATGGAGCGGGAGGGTACAATGAGCAGTTCTTC	CASSPRDGAGGYNEQFF
-	TRBJ2-1	TRBV10-3	-	TGTGCCATCAGTGAGGGGCGAGCCCAGGGATACAATGAGCAGTTCTTC	CAISEGRAQGYNEQFF